This T cell receptor (beta chain) came from a study of blood T cell repertoires in COVID-19. Per the original data handling: Reference gene primers were amplified, and this amplification served to estimate nucleated cell counts. Clones were sequenced by immunoSEQ multiplex PCR, and TCRdb holds only the in-frame ones, with some missing. The D gene and trimming were derived from the DNA, and the V and J assignments and clone size from that table. The sample lists under 200,000 clones; about 90% were seen once. The junction had 6 bases not matched to a gene; V was cut back by 7 bases and J by 6 bases. The CDR3 has 14 amino acids. Germline lookup yields CDR1 LNHDA and CDR2 SQIVND (reference sequence).

V gene TRBV19 combines with J gene TRBJ1-5, with 10 bases fitting TRBD1. The clonotype originates from a woman in her seventies with acute or convalescent COVID-19. What was sequenced was peripheral blood. The CDR3 here is CASTPTGGPQPQHF. The CDR3 DNA follows: TGTGCCAGTACCCCGACAGGGGGCCCTCAGCCCCAGCATTTT.